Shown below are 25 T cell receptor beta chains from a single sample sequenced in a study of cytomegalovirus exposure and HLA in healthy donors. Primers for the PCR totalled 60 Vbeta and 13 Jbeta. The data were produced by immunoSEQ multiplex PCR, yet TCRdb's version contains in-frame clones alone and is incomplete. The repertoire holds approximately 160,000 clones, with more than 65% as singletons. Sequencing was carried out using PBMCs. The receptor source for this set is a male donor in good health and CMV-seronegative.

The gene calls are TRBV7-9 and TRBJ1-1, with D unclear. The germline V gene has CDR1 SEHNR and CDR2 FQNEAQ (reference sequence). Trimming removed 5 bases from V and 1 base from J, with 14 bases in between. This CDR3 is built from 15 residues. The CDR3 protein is CASSTFLWQNTEAFF. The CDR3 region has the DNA TGTGCCAGCAGCACATTCTTATGGCAGAACACTGAAGCTTTCTTT.

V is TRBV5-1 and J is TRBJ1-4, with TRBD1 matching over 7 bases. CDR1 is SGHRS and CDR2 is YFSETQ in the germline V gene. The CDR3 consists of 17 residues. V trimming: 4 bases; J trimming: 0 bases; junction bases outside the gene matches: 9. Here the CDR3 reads CASSEGQRGTTNEKLFF. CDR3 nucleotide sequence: TGCGCCAGCAGCGAGGGACAGAGGGGGACAACTAATGAAAAACTGTTTTTT.

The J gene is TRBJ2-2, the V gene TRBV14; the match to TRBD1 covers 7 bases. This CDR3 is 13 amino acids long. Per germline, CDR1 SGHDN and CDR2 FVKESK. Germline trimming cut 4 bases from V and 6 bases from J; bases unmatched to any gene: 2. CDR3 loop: CASSRGGSGELFF. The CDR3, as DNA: TGTGCCAGCAGCCGAGGGGGCTCCGGGGAGCTGTTTTTT.

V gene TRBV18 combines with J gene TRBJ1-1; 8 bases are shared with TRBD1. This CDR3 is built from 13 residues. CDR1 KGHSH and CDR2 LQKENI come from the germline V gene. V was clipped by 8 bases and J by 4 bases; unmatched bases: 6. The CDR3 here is CASTQTGGTEAFF. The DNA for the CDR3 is TGTGCCAGCACCCAAACAGGGGGCACTGAAGCTTTCTTT.

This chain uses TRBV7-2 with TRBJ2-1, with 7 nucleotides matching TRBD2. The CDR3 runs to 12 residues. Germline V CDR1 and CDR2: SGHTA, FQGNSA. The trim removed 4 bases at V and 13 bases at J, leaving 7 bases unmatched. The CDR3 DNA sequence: TGTGCCAGCAGCTCTAAGCGGGAAGGTCAGTTCTTC. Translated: CASSSKREGQFF.

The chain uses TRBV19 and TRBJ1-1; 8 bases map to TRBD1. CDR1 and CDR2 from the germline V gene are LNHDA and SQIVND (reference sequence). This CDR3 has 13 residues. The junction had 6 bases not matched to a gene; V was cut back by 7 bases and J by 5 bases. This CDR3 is CASNQGAGTEAFF. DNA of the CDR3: TGTGCCAGTAACCAGGGGGCTGGGACTGAAGCTTTCTTT. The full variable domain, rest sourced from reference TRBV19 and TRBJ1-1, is DGGITQSPKYLFRKEGQNVTLSCEQNLNHDAMYWYRQDPGQGLRLIYYSQIVNDFQKGDIAEGYSVSREKKESFPLTVTSAQKNPTAFYLCASNQGAGTEAFFGQGTRLTVV.

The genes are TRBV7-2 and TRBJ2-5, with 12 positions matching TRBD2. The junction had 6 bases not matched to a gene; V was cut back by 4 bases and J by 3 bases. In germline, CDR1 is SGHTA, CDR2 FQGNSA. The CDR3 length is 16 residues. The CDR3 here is CASSSHGLAGKETQYF. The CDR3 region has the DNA TGTGCCAGCAGCTCGCACGGACTAGCGGGGAAAGAGACCCAGTACTTC.

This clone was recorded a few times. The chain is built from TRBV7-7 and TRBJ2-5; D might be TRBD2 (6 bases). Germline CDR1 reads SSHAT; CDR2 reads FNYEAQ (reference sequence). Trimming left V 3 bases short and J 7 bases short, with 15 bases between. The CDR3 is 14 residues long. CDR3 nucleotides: TGTGCCAGCAGCTTTGGGGTTGCGGAGGGGACCCAGTACTTC. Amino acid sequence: CASSFGVAEGTQYF.

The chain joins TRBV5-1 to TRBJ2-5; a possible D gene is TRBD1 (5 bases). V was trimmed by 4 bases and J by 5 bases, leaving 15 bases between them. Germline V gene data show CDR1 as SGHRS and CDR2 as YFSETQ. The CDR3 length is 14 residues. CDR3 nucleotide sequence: TGCGCCAGCAGCAATCATCAGGGCCTCGAGACCCAGTACTTC. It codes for CASSNHQGLETQYF.

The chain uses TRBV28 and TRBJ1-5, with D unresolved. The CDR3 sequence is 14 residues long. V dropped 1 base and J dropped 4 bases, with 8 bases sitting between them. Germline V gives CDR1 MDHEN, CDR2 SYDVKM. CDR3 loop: CASSLFPTNQPQHF. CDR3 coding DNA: TGTGCCAGCAGTTTATTCCCCACTAATCAGCCCCAGCATTTT.

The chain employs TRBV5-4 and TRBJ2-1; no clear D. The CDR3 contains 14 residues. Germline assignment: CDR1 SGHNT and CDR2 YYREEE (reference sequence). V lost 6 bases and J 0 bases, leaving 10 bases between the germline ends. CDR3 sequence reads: CASTSQNSYNEQFF. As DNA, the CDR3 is TGTGCCAGCACCTCCCAGAACTCCTACAATGAGCAGTTCTTC.

The CDR3, as DNA: TGTGCCAGCTCACCGGGGCATCTGGGCCTGGGCGTCAGTGAAGCTTTCTTT. This codes for CASSPGHLGLGVSEAFF. The chain joins TRBV18 to TRBJ1-1; D possibly corresponds to TRBD1 (5 bases). Deletions cut 3 bases from V and 7 bases from J, with 24 bases between. Germline V lookup: CDR1 KGHSH, CDR2 LQKENI. CDR3 size: 17 residues. Using reference TRBV18 and TRBJ1-1 for the parts outside the CDR3, the full variable domain is NAGVMQNPRHLVRRRGQEARLRCSPMKGHSHVYWYRQLPEEGLKFMVYLQKENIIDESGMPKERFSAEFPKEGPSILRIQQVVRGDSAAYFCASSPGHLGLGVSEAFFGQGTRLTVV.

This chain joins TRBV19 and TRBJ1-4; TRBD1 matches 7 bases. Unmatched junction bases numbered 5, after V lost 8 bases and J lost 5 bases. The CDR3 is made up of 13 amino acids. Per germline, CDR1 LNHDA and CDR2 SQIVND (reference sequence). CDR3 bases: TGTGCCAGTCGGGGACAGTTCAATGAAAAACTGTTTTTT. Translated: CASRGQFNEKLFF. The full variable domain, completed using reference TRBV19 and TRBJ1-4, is DGGITQSPKYLFRKEGQNVTLSCEQNLNHDAMYWYRQDPGQGLRLIYYSQIVNDFQKGDIAEGYSVSREKKESFPLTVTSAQKNPTAFYLCASRGQFNEKLFFGSGTQLSVL.

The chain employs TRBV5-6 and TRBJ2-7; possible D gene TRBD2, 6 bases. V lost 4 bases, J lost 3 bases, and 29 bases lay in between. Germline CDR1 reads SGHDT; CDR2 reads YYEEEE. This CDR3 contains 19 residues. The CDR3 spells CASSPGRQVVGGVHYEQYF. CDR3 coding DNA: TGTGCCAGCAGCCCGGGACGCCAGGTAGTCGGCGGGGTTCACTACGAGCAGTACTTC.

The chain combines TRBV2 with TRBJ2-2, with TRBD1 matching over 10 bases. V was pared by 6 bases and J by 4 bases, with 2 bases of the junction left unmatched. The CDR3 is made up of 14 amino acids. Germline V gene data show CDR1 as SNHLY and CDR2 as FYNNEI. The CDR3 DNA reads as TGTGCCAGCAGAGGACAGGGGGGCACCGGGGAGCTGTTTTTT. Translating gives CASRGQGGTGELFF. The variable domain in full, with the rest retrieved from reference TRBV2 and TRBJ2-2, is EPEVTQTPSHQVTQMGQEVILRCVPISNHLYFYWYRQILGQKVEFLVSFYNNEISEKSEIFDDQFSVERPDGSNFTLKIRSTKLEDSAMYFCASRGQGGTGELFFGEGSRLTVL.

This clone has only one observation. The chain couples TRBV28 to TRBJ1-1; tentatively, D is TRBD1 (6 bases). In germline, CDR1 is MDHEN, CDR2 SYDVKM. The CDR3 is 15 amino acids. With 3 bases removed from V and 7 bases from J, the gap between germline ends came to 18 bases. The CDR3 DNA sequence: TGTGCCAGCAGTTTCCAGACAGGCTTAAACTTTGAAGCTTTCTTT. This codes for CASSFQTGLNFEAFF.

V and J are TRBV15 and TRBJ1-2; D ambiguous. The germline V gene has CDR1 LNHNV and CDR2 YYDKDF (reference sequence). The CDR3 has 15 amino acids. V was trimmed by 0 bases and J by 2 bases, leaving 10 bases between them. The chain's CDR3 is CATSRDTRPNYGYTF. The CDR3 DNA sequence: TGTGCCACCAGCAGAGATACACGTCCAAACTATGGCTACACCTTC.

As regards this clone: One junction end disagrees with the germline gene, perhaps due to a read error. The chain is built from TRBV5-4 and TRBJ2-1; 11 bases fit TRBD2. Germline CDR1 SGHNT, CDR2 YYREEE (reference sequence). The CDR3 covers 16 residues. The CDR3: CASRLGGLAAYNEQFF. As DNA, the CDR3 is TGTGCCAGCAGGTTGGGGGGACTAGCGGCCTACAATGAGCAGTTCTTC.

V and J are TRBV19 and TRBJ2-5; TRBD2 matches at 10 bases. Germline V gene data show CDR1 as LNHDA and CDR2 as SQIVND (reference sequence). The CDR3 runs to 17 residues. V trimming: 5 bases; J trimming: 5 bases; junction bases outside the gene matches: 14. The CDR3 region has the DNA TGTGCCAGTAGTGTCACCCCCATAGCGGGAGGTGTCGAGACCCAGTACTTC. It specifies CASSVTPIAGGVETQYF. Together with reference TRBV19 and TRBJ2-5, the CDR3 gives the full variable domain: DGGITQSPKYLFRKEGQNVTLSCEQNLNHDAMYWYRQDPGQGLRLIYYSQIVNDFQKGDIAEGYSVSREKKESFPLTVTSAQKNPTAFYLCASSVTPIAGGVETQYFGPGTRLLVL.

The CDR3 loop is CASSIEPGQGNEKLFF. The CDR3 region has the DNA TGTGCCAGTAGTATAGAGCCGGGACAGGGTAATGAAAAACTGTTTTTT. The V call is TRBV19, the J call TRBJ1-4; TRBD1 matches at 9 bases. V lost 0 bases to trimming and J lost 4 bases; unmatched junction nucleotides: 3. Germline assignment: CDR1 LNHDA and CDR2 SQIVND (reference sequence). The CDR3 spans 16 residues.

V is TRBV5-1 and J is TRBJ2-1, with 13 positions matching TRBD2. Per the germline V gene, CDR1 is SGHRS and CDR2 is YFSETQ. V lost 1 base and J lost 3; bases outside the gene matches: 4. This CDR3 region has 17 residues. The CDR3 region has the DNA TGCGCCAGCAGCTTGCCCCGGACTAGCGGGAGCTACAATGAGCAGTTCTTC. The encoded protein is CASSLPRTSGSYNEQFF.

The CDR3 coding sequence is TGTGCCAGCAGCTTTATTGGTGGGAGGGCCTACAATGAGCAGTTCTTC. It specifies CASSFIGGRAYNEQFF. The rearrangement uses TRBV7-9 and TRBJ2-1; 7 positions match TRBD2. J gave up 2 bases and V 3 bases, and 7 bases lay outside the gene matches. The CDR3 is 16 residues long. Germline V gene lookup returns CDR1 SEHNR and CDR2 FQNEAQ (reference sequence).

CDR3 bases: TGTGCCAGCAGCTTAGCGAGGTTACCCCTCCACTTT. Its protein is CASSLARLPLHF. J is TRBJ1-6 and V is TRBV7-2, with D uncertain. CDR1 and CDR2 from the germline V gene are SGHTA and FQGNSA. This CDR3 region has 12 residues. V lost 0 bases and J 12 bases, leaving 6 bases between the germline ends.

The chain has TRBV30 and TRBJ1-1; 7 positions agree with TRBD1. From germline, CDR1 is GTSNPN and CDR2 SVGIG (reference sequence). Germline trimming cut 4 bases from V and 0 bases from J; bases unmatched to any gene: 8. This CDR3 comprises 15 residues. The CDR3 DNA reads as TGTGCCTGGACCCGGGACAGTACGATGAACACTGAAGCTTTCTTT. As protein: CAWTRDSTMNTEAFF.

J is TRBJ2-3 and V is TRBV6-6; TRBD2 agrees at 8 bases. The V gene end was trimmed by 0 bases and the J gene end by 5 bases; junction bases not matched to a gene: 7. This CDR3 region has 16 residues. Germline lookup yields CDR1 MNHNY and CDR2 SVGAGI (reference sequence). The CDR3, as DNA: TGTGCCAGCAGTTACTCGACGCGGGGGGCGGAAGATACGCAGTATTTT. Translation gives CASSYSTRGAEDTQYF.